The 23 T cell receptor beta chains given below trace back to one sample, sequenced in a study of CD8 T cell repertoires and HIV-1 epitope variants (dated by TCRdb to the early 2020s). Library prep was done by the immunoSEQ multiplex PCR assay. The immuneACCESS repertoire file appears here via TCRdb, limited to in-frame rearrangements. These files lack a portion of the clones; in checked studies, under half of the deficit traces to unresolved V genes, and the cause of the others is not known. Recorded for this sample are about 1,100 clones; approximately 68% of them occurred a single time. The ten most abundant clones make up around 40% of the sample. Their cognate antigens are unknown. The sequenced sample consisted of cultured CD8+ T cells derived from PBMCs. The source of these receptors is a male donor with HIV.

This clone was seen only once. The CDR3 sequence is CASSQVGAGETQYF. In nucleotides, the CDR3 is TGTGCCAGCAGCCAAGTGGGGGCGGGAGAGACCCAGTACTTC. This chain joins TRBV4-2 and TRBJ2-5; perhaps TRBD1 as D (6 bases). This CDR3 has 14 residues. Germline lookup yields CDR1 LGHNA and CDR2 YNFKEQ. Between the trimmed V and J ends, which lost 1 base and 4 bases, there was a span of 10 bases.

The chain combines TRBV7-9 with TRBJ2-3, with 10 nucleotides matching TRBD1. Losses at the gene ends were 1 base for V and 4 bases for J; bases not matched to a gene: 11. Germline CDR1 is SEHNR and CDR2 is FQNEAQ (reference sequence). There are 18 residues in the CDR3. CDR3 sequence: CASSLEFGQGETADTQYF. The DNA for the CDR3 is TGTGCCAGCAGCTTAGAGTTCGGACAGGGGGAAACAGCAGATACGCAGTATTTT.

This chain links TRBV19 with TRBJ1-4; TRBD1 is a possible D gene (6 bases). The germline CDR1 and CDR2 sequences are LNHDA and SQIVND (reference sequence). The V end lost 7 bases, the J end lost 3 bases, and 15 bases lay between the germline ends. The CDR3 loop spans 15 amino acids. As DNA, the CDR3 is TGTGCCAGTACCCCTACGGACAGTGCTAATGAAAAACTGTTTTTT. It specifies CASTPTDSANEKLFF.

The chain carries TRBV7-9 and TRBJ2-7; D is unclear. Germline values: CDR1 SEHNR, CDR2 FQNEAQ (reference sequence). V was clipped by 1 base and J by 2 bases, with 9 bases between them. This CDR3 is built from 14 residues. In DNA, the CDR3 is TGTGCCAGCAGCTTAGAGTACGGCACCTACGAGCAGTACTTC. Translating gives CASSLEYGTYEQYF.

This chain joins TRBV19 and TRBJ1-4, with D uncertain. CDR1 is LNHDA and CDR2 is SQIVND in the germline V gene (reference sequence). This CDR3 has 12 residues. Trimming stripped 6 bases from V and 8 bases from J, with 10 bases between. This CDR3 reads CASRDGAEKLFF. The DNA of the CDR3 is TGTGCCAGTAGGGACGGCGCGGAAAAACTGTTTTTT. The full variable domain, in which reference TRBV19 and TRBJ1-4 provide the parts outside the CDR3, is DGGITQSPKYLFRKEGQNVTLSCEQNLNHDAMYWYRQDPGQGLRLIYYSQIVNDFQKGDIAEGYSVSREKKESFPLTVTSAQKNPTAFYLCASRDGAEKLFFGSGTQLSVL.

This clone was found a few times. The chain combines TRBV11-3 with TRBJ2-2; no clear D. The ends were cut back, 5 bases at V and 2 bases at J, with 9 bases in the middle. The V gene's germline CDR1 is SGHNT and CDR2 YENEEA. The CDR3 has 14 amino acids. Here the CDR3 DNA reads TGTGCCAGCAGCCTAGGTAGAAACACCGGGGAGCTGTTTTTT. This translates into CASSLGRNTGELFF.

This rearrangement joins TRBV7-8 to TRBJ2-7; tentatively, D is TRBD2 (5 bases). Trimming pared 4 bases from V and 0 bases from J, leaving 16 bases between. The CDR3 runs to 16 residues. Germline V CDR1 and CDR2: SGHVS, FQNEAQ. DNA for the CDR3: TGTGCCAGCAGCTCCCCTTGGGAGCGGAACTCCTACGAGCAGTACTTC. This sequence encodes CASSSPWERNSYEQYF.

The V and J genes are TRBV5-4 and TRBJ1-2, with TRBD1 matching over 9 bases. Germline CDR1 is SGHNT and CDR2 is YYREEE (reference sequence). Trimming removed 6 bases from V and 2 bases from J; junction bases left unmatched: 8. The CDR3 sequence is 15 residues long. CDR3 residues: CASIDRDRANYGYTF. For the CDR3, the DNA is TGTGCCAGCATCGATCGGGACAGGGCAAACTATGGCTACACCTTC.

The chain employs TRBV29-1 and TRBJ2-7, with TRBD2 matching over 8 bases. The CDR3 covers 13 residues. Per germline, CDR1 SQVTM and CDR2 ANQGSEA. Trimming at V came to 7 bases and at J to 0 bases, leaving 5 bases not matched to a gene. The chain's CDR3 is CSGLAGSSYEQYF. The CDR3 bases are TGCAGCGGATTAGCGGGGAGCTCCTACGAGCAGTACTTC.

The chain links TRBV19 to TRBJ1-5, with 8 positions matching TRBD1. V gave up 5 bases and J gave up 6 bases; unmatched junction bases: 6. This CDR3 has 14 residues. In germline, CDR1 is LNHDA, CDR2 SQIVND (reference sequence). The CDR3 DNA reads TGTGCCAGTAGTCCCGACAGGGGTAGTCAGCCCCAGCATTTT. This sequence encodes CASSPDRGSQPQHF.

This clone was counted once. This chain joins TRBV2 and TRBJ2-3; D remains ambiguous. V shed 0 bases and J shed 4 bases, with 8 bases lying between them. This CDR3 has 14 residues. The germline gives CDR1 SNHLY, CDR2 FYNNEI. The CDR3 bases are TGTGCCAGCAGTGAAGCCCGCCAATCAGATACGCAGTATTTT. It specifies CASSEARQSDTQYF.

CDR3 loop: CAWSGEVVGDTQYF. The CDR3 DNA is TGTGCCTGGAGTGGTGAGGTTGTTGGCGATACGCAGTATTTT. The V gene is TRBV30, the J gene TRBJ2-3; D is ambiguous. V was trimmed by 1 base and J by 6 bases, leaving 14 bases between them. CDR3 size: 14 residues. Germline V gene lookup returns CDR1 GTSNPN and CDR2 SVGIG (reference sequence).

This rearrangement joins TRBV2 to TRBJ2-7; D remains ambiguous. In germline, CDR1 is SNHLY, CDR2 FYNNEI. This CDR3 region has 14 residues. The V end lost 6 bases, the J end lost 0 bases, and 12 bases lay between the germline ends. For the CDR3, the DNA is TGTGCCAGCAGGGCACAGAGCAGCTCCTACGAGCAGTACTTC. This encodes CASRAQSSSYEQYF.

The CDR3 loop reads CAHPPYSASSYEQYF. In nucleotides, the CDR3 is TGTGCCCATCCCCCCTATAGCGCTAGCTCCTACGAGCAGTACTTC. J is TRBJ2-7 and V is TRBV5-6; perhaps TRBD2 as D (5 bases). CDR3 length: 15 amino acids. Germline V gene sequence: CDR1 SGHDT, CDR2 YYEEEE. Trimming took 10 bases from V and 0 from J, leaving 20 bases between them.

There are a few counts of this clone. The chain links TRBV4-2 to TRBJ1-2; 7 bases align to TRBD1. This CDR3 is 15 amino acids long. Germline CDR1 and CDR2: LGHNA and YNFKEQ. V shed 4 bases and J 7 bases; nucleotides not matched to a gene: 12. The CDR3 is CASSLGDSGRGGYTF. The DNA of the CDR3 is TGTGCCAGCAGCCTAGGGGACAGCGGGAGGGGTGGCTACACCTTC.

The chain uses TRBV2 and TRBJ1-2; 12 bases line up with TRBD1. The germline gives CDR1 SNHLY, CDR2 FYNNEI. The trim removed 6 bases at V and 8 bases at J, leaving 7 bases unmatched. The CDR3 has 14 amino acids. The CDR3 DNA follows: TGTGCCAGCAGCGACCGGGACAGGGGGCTCGGCTACACCTTC. The encoded protein is CASSDRDRGLGYTF.

The V gene is TRBV14, the J gene TRBJ2-2, with D uncertain. CDR1 SGHDN and CDR2 FVKESK come from the germline V gene. The CDR3 is made up of 14 amino acids. V was cut by 6 bases and J by 0 bases, with 8 bases left in between. The CDR3 reads CASRLEANTGELFF. The CDR3 bases are TGTGCCAGCAGGCTAGAAGCGAACACCGGGGAGCTGTTTTTT.

The chain combines TRBV9 with TRBJ2-3; TRBD2 agrees at 10 bases. V lost 0 bases, J lost 3 bases, and 10 bases stayed unmatched. The CDR3 spans 18 residues. Germline V lookup: CDR1 SGDLS, CDR2 YYNGEE. The CDR3 DNA follows: TGTGCCAGCAGCGTAGTGGGTGCTAGCGGGAGTAGTACAGATACGCAGTATTTT. It is translated as CASSVVGASGSSTDTQYF.

The chain couples TRBV9 to TRBJ2-6; D is uncertain. Germline assignment: CDR1 SGDLS and CDR2 YYNGEE. V lost 4 bases and J lost 0, with 11 bases in between. This CDR3 has 16 residues. Here the CDR3 reads CASSFGVPSGANVLTF. The CDR3, as DNA: TGTGCCAGCAGCTTTGGGGTTCCCTCTGGGGCCAACGTCCTGACTTTC.

The chain links TRBV6-5 to TRBJ2-7; maybe TRBD1 (6 bases). The germline V gene encodes CDR1 MNHEY and CDR2 SVGAGI. The CDR3 has 13 residues. V was trimmed by 0 bases and J by 3 bases, leaving 6 bases between them. CDR3 in amino acids: CASSYSQGYEQYF. The DNA of the CDR3 is TGTGCCAGCAGTTACTCACAGGGCTACGAGCAGTACTTC.

The gene calls are TRBV13 and TRBJ2-1; 10 bases map to TRBD2. Looked up from germline, CDR1 is PRHDT and CDR2 is FYEKMQ (reference sequence). Unmatched junction bases numbered 11, after V lost 5 bases and J lost 7 bases. This CDR3 has 16 residues. CDR3 residues: CASSISGRDMLNEQFF. DNA of the CDR3: TGTGCCAGCAGCATCAGCGGGAGGGACATGTTGAATGAGCAGTTCTTC. The entire variable domain, with the rest obtained from reference TRBV13 and TRBJ2-1, is as follows: AAGVIQSPRHLIKEKRETATLKCYPIPRHDTVYWYQQGPGQDPQFLISFYEKMQSDKGSIPDRFSAQQFSDYHSELNMSSLELGDSALYFCASSISGRDMLNEQFFGPGTRLTVL.

The V call is TRBV7-9, the J call TRBJ1-1; D is possibly TRBD1 (6 bases). The V and J ends lost 5 bases and 5 bases respectively, with 24 bases between them. Germline assignment: CDR1 SEHNR and CDR2 FQNEAQ (reference sequence). This CDR3 contains 17 residues. In DNA, the CDR3 is TGTGCCAGCAGCCCCCGGGGGATGGGGGCATCGAGAACTGAAGCTTTCTTT. This gives the protein CASSPRGMGASRTEAFF.

This chain links TRBV28 with TRBJ2-7; D might be TRBD1 (5 bases). The ends were cut back, 4 bases at V and 2 bases at J, with 12 bases in the middle. The CDR3 spans 14 residues. Germline loops: CDR1 MDHEN, CDR2 SYDVKM. The CDR3 loop reads CASSWIDSPYEQYF. CDR3 nucleotide sequence: TGTGCCAGCAGTTGGATAGACAGTCCCTACGAGCAGTACTTC.